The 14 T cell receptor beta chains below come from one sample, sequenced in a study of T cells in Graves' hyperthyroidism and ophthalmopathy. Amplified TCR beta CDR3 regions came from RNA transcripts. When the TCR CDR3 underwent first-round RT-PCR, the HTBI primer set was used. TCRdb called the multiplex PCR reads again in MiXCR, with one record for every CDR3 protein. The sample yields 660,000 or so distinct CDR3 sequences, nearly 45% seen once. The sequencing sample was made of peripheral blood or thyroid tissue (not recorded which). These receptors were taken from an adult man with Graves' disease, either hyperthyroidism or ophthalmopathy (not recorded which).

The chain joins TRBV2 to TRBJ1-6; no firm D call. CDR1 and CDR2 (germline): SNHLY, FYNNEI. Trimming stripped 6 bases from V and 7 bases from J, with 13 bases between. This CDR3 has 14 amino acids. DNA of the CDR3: TGTGCCAGCAGGATCCGGACCGAGAATTCACCCCTCCACTTT. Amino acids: CASRIRTENSPLHF.

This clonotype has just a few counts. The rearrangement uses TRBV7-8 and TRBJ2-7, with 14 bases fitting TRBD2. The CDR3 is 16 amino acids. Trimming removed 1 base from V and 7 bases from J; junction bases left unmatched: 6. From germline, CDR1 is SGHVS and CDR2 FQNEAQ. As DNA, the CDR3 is TGTGCCAGCAGCTTAGAAGGGACTAGCGGGGGTCAGGAGCAGTACTTC. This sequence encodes CASSLEGTSGGQEQYF.

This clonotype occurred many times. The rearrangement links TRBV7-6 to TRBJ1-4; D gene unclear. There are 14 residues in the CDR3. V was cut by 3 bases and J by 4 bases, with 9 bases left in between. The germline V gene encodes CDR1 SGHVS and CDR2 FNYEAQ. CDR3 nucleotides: TGTGCCAGCAGCTTTAGGCCGGATAATGAAAAACTGTTTTTT. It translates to CASSFRPDNEKLFF.

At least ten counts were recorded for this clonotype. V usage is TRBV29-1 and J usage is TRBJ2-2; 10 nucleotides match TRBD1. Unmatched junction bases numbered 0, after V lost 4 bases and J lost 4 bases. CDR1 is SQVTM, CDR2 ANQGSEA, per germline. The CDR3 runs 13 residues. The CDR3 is CSVGTGGTGELFF. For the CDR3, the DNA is TGCAGCGTTGGGACAGGGGGCACCGGGGAGCTGTTTTTT.

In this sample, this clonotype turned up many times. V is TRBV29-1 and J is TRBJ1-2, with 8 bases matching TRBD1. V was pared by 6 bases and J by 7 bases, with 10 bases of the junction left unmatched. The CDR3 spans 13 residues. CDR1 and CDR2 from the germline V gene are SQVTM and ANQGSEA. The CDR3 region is CSVATGQGGGYTF. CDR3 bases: TGCAGCGTAGCTACTGGACAGGGAGGTGGCTACACCTTC.

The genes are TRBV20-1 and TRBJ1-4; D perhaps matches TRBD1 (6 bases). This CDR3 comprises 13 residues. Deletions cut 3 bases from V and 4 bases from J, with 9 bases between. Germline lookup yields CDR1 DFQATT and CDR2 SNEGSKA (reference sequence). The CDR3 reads CSARPDSNEKLFF. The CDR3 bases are TGCAGTGCTAGGCCGGACAGTAATGAAAAACTGTTTTTT.

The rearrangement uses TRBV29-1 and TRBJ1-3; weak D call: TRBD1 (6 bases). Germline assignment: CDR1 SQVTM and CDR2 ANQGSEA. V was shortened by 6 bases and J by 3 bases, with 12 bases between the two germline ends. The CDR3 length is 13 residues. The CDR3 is CSVERTVGNTIYF. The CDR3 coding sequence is TGCAGCGTCGAGAGGACAGTTGGAAACACCATATATTTT.

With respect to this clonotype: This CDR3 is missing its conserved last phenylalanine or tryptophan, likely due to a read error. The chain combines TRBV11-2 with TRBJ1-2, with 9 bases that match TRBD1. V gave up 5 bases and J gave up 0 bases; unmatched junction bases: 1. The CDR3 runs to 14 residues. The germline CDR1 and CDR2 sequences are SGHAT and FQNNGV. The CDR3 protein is CASSRQGANYGYTL. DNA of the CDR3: TGTGCCAGCAGCCGACAGGGGGCTAACTATGGCTACACCCTC.

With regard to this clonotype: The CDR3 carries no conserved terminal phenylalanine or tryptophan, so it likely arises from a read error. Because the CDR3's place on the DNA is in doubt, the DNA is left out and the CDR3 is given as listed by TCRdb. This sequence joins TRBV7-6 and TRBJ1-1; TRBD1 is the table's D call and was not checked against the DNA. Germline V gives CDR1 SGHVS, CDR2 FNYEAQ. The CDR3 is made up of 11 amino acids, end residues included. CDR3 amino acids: CASSIRPGGSY.

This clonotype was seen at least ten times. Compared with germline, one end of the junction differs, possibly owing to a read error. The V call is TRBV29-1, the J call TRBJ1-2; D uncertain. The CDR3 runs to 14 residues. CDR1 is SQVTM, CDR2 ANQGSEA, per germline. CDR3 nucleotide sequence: TGCAGCGTTGCTTGGGCCAGCCCTAACCATGGCTACACCTTC. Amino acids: CSVAWASPNHGYTF.

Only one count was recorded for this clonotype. The CDR3 DNA is TGCAGCGTTGAAGAGGGACAGGGGGCCCTGTTTTTT. Its protein is CSVEEGQGALFF. This chain links TRBV29-1 with TRBJ1-4; 12 bases agree with TRBD1. The germline V gene has CDR1 SQVTM and CDR2 ANQGSEA. The CDR3 is made up of 12 amino acids. V was clipped by 0 bases and J by 14 bases; unmatched bases: 1.

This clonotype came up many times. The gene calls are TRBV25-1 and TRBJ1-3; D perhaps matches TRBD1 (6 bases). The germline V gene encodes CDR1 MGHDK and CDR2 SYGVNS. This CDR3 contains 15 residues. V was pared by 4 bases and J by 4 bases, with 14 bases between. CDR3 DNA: TGTGCCAGCAGTGCCTTCGTGCAGGGGGGAAACACCATATATTTT. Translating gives CASSAFVQGGNTIYF.

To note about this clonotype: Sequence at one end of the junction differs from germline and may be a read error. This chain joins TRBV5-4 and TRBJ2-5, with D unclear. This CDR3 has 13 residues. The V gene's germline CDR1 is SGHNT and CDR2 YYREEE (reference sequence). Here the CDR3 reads CASSFGIPYEQCF. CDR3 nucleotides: TGTGCCAGCAGCTTTGGAATCCCCTACGAGCAGTGCTTC.

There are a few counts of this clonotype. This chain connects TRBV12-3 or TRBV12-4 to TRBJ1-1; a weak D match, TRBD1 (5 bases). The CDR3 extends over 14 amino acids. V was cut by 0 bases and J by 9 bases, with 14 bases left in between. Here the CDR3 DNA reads TGTGCCAGCAGTTTAGCGGGGGTTTATTCCCAAGCTTTCTTT. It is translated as CASSLAGVYSQAFF.